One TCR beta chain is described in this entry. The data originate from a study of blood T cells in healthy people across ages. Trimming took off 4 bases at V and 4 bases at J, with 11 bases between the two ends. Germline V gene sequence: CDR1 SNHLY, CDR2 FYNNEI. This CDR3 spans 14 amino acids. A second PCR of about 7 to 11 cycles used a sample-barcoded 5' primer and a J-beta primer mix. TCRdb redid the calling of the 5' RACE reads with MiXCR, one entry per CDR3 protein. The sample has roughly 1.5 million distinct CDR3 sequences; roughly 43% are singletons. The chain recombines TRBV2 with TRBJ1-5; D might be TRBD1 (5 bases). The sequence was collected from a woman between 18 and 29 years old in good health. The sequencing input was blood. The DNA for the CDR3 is TGTGCCAGCAGTGGGACAAGGCGGAATCAGCCCCAGCATTTT. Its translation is CASSGTRRNQPQHF.